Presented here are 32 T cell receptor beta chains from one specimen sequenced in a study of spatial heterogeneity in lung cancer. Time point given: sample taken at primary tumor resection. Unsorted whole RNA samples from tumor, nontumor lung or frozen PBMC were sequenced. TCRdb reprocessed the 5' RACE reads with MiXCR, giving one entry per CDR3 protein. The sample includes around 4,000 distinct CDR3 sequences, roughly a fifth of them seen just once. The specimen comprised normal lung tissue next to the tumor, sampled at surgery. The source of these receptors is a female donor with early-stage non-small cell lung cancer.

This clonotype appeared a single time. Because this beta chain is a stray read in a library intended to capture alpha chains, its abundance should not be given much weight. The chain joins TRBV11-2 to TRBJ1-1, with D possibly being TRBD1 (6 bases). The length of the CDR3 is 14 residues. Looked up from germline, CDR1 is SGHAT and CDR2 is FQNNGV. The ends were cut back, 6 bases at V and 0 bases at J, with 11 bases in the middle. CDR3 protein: CASRGGSLNTEAFF. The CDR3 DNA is TGTGCCAGCAGAGGGGGTTCACTGAACACTGAAGCTTTCTTT.

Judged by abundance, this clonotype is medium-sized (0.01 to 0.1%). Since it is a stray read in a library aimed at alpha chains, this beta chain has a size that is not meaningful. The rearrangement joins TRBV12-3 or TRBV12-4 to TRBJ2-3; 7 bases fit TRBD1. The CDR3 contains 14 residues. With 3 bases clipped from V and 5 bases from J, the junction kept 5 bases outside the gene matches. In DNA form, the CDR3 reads TGTGCCAGCAGTTTGGCAGGGGGTGAAGATACGCAGTATTTT. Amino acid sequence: CASSLAGGEDTQYF.

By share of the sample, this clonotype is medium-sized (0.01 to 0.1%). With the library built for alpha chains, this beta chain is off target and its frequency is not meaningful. CDR3 coding DNA: TGTGCCAGCAGTCACTTCCGGGGCTACGAGCAGTACTTC. Amino acids: CASSHFRGYEQYF. The chain employs TRBV27 and TRBJ2-7; D is perhaps TRBD2 (5 bases). V was pared by 5 bases and J by 3 bases, with 11 bases between. The CDR3 has 13 amino acids. Germline lookup yields CDR1 MNHEY and CDR2 SMNVEV (reference sequence).

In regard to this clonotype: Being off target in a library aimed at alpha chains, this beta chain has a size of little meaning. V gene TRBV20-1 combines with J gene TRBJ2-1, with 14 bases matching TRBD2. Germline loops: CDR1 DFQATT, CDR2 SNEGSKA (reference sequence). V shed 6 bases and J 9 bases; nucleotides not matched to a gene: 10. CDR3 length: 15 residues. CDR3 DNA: TGCAGTGCACGGACTAGCGGGAGGACGGTCAGTGAGCAGTTCTTC. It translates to CSARTSGRTVSEQFF.

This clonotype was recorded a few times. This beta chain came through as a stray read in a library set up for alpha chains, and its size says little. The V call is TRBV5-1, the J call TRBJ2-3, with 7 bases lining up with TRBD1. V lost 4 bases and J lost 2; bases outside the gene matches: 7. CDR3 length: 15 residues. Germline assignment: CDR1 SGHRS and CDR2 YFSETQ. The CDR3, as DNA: TGCGCCAGCAGCGGGGGACAGAGAAACACAGATACGCAGTATTTT. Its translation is CASSGGQRNTDTQYF.

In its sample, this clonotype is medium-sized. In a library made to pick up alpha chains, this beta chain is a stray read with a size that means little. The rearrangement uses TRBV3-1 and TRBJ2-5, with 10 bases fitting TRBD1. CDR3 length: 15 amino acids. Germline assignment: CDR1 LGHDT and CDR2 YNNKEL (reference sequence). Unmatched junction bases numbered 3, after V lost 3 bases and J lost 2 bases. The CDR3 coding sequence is TGTGCCAGCAGCCACCGGGACAGGGGACAAGAGACCCAGTACTTC. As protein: CASSHRDRGQETQYF.

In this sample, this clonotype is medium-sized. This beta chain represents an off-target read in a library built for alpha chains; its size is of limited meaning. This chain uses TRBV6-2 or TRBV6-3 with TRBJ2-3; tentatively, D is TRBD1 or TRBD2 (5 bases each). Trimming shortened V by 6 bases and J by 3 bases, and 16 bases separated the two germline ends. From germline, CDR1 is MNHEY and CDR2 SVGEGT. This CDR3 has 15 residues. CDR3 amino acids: CASSPRGTQTDTQYF. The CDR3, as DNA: TGTGCCAGCAGCCCCAGAGGGACGCAGACAGATACGCAGTATTTT.

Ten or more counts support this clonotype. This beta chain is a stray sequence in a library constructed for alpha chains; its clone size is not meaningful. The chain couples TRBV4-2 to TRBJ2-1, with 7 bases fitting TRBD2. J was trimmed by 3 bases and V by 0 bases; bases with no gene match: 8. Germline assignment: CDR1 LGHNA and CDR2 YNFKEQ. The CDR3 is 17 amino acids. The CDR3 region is CASSQEEGGSNYNEQFF. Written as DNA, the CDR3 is TGTGCCAGCAGCCAAGAAGAGGGCGGGAGTAACTACAATGAGCAGTTCTTC.

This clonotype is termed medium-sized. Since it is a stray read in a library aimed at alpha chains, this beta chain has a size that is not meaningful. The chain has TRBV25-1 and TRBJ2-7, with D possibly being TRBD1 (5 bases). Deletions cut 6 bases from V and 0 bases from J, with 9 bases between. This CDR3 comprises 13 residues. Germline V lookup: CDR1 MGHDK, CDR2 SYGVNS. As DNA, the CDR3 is TGTGCCAGCAGCGCGGACATCTCCTACGAGCAGTACTTC. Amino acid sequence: CASSADISYEQYF.

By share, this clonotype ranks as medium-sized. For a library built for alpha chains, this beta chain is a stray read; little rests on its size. CDR3 in amino acids: CASSEWDSLLNTEAFF. In DNA, the CDR3 is TGTGCCAGCAGTGAATGGGACAGCCTTTTGAACACTGAAGCTTTCTTT. V is TRBV25-1 and J is TRBJ1-1, with 7 bases lining up with TRBD1. CDR1 and CDR2 (germline): MGHDK, SYGVNS. The junction had 5 bases not matched to a gene; V was cut back by 1 base and J by 0 bases. The CDR3 is made up of 16 amino acids.

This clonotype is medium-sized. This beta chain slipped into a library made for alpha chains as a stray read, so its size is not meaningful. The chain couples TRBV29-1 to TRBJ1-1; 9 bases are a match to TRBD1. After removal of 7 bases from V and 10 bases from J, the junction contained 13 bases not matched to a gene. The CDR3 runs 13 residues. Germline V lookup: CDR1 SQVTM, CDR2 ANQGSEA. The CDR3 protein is CSAGTGTGRVAFF. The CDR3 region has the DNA TGCAGCGCCGGAACTGGGACAGGGCGAGTAGCTTTCTTT.

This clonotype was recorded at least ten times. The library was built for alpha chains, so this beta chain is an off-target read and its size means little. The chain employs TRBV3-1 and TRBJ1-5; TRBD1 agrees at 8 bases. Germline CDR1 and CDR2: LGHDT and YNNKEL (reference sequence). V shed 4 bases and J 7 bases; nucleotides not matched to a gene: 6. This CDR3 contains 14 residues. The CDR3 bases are TGTGCCAGCAGCCCTCAGGGGGCTGGACAGCCCCAGCATTTT. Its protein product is CASSPQGAGQPQHF. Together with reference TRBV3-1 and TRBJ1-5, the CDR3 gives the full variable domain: DTAVSQTPKYLVTQMGNDKSIKCEQNLGHDTMYWYKQDSKKFLKIMFSYNNKELIINETVPNRFSPKSPDKAHLNLHINSLELGDSAVYFCASSPQGAGQPQHFGDGTRLSIL.

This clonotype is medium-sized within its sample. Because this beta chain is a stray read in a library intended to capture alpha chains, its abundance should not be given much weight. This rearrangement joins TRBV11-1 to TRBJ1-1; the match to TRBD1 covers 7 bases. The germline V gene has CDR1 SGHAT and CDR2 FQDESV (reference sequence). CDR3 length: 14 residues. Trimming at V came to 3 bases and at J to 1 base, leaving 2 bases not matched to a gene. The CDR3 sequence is CASSLGDRNTEAFF. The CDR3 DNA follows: TGTGCCAGCAGCTTGGGGGACAGGAACACTGAAGCTTTCTTT.

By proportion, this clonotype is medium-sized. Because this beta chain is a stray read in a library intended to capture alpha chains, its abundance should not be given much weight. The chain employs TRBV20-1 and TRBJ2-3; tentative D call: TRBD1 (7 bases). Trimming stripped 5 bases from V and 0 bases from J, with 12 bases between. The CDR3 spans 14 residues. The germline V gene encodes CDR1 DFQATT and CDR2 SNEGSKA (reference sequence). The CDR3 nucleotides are TGCAGTGCTGGAGGGGGCGTCAGCACAGATACGCAGTATTTT. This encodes CSAGGGVSTDTQYF.

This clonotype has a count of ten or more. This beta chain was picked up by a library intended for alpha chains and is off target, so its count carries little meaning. CDR3 protein: CASSVYSGGANEQFF. Here the CDR3 DNA reads TGTGCCAGTTCCGTCTATAGCGGGGGGGCAAATGAGCAGTTCTTC. V gene TRBV6-5 combines with J gene TRBJ2-1, with 11 bases fitting TRBD2. The V segment lost 9 bases and the J segment 7 bases; nucleotides outside the gene matches: 11. Germline lookup yields CDR1 MNHEY and CDR2 SVGAGI. The CDR3 extends over 15 amino acids.

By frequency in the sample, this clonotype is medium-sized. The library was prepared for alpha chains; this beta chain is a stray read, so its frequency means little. The CDR3 loop reads CASSESGQAFF. The CDR3 DNA reads as TGTGCCAGCAGTGAGTCTGGGCAAGCTTTCTTT. This chain joins TRBV25-1 and TRBJ1-1; D gene unclear. CDR3 length: 11 amino acids. Germline V gene lookup returns CDR1 MGHDK and CDR2 SYGVNS. With 3 bases removed from V and 9 bases from J, the gap between germline ends came to 8 bases.

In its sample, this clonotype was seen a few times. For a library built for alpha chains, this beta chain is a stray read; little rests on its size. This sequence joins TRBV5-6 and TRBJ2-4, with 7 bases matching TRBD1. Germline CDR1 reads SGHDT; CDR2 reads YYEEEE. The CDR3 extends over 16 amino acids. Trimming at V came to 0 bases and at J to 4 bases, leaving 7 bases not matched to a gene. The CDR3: CASSLDSGQRKNIQYF. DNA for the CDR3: TGTGCCAGCAGCTTGGATTCGGGACAGCGGAAAAACATTCAGTACTTC.

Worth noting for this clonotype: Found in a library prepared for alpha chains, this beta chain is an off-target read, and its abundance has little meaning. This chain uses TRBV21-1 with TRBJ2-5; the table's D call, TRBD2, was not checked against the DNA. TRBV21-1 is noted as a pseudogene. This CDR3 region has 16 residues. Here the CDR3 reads CASSETTTGRKETQYF. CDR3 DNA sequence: TGTGCCAGCAGCGAGACTACTACGGGCCGAAAAGAGACCCAGTACTTC.

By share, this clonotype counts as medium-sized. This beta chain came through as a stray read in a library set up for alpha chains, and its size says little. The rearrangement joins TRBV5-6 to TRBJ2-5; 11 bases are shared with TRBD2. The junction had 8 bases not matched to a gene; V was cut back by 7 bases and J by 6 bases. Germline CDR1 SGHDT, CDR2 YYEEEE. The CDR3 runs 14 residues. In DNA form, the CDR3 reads TGTGCCAGCTCAGGAGGACTAGCGGGTCAGACCCAGTACTTC. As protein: CASSGGLAGQTQYF.

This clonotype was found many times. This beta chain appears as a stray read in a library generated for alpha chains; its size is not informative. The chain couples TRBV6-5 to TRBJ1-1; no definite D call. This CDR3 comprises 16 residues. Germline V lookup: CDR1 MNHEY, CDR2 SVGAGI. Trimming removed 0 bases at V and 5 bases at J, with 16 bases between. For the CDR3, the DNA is TGTGCCAGCAGTTACTCCGGTGCCGGTCGGAGGACTGAAGCTTTCTTT. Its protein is CASSYSGAGRRTEAFF.

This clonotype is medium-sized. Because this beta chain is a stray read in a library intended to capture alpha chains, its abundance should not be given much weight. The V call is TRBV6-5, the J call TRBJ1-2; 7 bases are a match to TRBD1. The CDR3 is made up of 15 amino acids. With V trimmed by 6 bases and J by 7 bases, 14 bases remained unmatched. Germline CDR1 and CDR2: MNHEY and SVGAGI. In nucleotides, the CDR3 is TGTGCCAGCAGCCTAGAACAGGGGTTAAGCGGTGGCTACACCTTC. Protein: CASSLEQGLSGGYTF.

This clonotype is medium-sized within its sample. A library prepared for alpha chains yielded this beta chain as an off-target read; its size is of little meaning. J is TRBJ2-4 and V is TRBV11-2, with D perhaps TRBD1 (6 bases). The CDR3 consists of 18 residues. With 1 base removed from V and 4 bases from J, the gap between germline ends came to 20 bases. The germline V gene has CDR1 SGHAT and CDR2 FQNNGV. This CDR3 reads CASSLGGTVQGGKNIQYF. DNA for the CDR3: TGTGCCAGCAGCTTAGGCGGCACCGTACAGGGTGGAAAAAACATTCAGTACTTC.

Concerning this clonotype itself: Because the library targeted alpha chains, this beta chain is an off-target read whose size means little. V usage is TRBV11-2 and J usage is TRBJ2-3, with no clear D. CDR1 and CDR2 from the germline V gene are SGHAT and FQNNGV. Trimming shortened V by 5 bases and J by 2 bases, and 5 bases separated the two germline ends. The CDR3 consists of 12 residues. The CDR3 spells CASSHFTDTQYF. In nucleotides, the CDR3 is TGTGCCAGCAGCCACTTCACAGATACGCAGTATTTT.

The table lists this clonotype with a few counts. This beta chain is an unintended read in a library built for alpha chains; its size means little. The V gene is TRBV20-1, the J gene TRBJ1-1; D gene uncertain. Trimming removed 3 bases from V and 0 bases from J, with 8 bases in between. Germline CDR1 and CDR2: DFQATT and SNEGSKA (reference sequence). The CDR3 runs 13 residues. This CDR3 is CSASPSLNTEAFF. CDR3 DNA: TGCAGTGCTAGTCCCAGCTTGAACACTGAAGCTTTCTTT.

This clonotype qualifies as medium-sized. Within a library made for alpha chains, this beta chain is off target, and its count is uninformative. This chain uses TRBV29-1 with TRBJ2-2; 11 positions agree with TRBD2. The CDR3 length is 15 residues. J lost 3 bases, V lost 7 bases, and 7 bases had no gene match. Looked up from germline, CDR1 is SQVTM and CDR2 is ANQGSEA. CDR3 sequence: CSAKLAGVDTGELFF. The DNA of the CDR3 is TGCAGCGCCAAACTAGCGGGAGTCGACACCGGGGAGCTGTTTTTT.

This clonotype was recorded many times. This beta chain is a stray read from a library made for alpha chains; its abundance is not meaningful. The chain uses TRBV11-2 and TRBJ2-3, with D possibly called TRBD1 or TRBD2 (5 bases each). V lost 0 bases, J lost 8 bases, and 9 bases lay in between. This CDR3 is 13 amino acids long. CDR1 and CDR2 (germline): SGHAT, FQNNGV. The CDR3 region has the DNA TGTGCCAGCAGCTTAGAACCGGGGACTACGCAGTATTTT. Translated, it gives CASSLEPGTTQYF.

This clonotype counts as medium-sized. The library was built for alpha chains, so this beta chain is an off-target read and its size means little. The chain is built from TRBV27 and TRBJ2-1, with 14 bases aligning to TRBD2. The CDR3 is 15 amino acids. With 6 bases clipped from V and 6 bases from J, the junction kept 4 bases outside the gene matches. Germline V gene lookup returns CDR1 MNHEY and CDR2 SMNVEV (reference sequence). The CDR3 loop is CASSAGTSGGNEQFF. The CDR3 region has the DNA TGTGCCAGCAGCGCTGGGACTAGCGGGGGCAATGAGCAGTTCTTC.

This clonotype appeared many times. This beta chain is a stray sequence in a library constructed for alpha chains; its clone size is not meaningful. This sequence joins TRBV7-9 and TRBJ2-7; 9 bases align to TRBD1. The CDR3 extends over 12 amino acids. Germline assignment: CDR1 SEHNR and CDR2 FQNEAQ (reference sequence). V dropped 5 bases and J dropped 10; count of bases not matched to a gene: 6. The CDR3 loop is CASSIGQGNQYF. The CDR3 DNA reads TGTGCCAGCAGCATCGGACAGGGGAATCAGTACTTC.

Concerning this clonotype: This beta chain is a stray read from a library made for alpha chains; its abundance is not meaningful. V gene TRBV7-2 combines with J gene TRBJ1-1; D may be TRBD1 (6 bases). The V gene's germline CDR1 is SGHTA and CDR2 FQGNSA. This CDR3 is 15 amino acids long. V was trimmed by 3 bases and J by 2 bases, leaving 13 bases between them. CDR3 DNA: TGTGCCAGCAGCTTTCACAGGGTACCTAACACTGAAGCTTTCTTT. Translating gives CASSFHRVPNTEAFF.

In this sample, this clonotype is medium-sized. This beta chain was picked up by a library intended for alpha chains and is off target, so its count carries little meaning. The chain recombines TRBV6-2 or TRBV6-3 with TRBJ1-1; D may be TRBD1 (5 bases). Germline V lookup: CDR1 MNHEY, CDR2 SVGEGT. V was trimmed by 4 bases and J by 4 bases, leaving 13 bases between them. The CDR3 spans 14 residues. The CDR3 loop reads CASSFTGGGTEAFF. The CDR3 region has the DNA TGTGCCAGCAGTTTCACCGGGGGGGGCACTGAAGCTTTCTTT.

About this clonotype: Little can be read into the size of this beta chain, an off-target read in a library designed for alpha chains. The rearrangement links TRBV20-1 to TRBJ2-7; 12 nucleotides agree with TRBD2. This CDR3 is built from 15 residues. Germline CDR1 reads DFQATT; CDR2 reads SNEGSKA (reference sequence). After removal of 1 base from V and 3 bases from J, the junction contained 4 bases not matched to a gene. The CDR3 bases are TGCAGTGCTAGAGTACTAGCGGGAGGCTACTACGAGCAGTACTTC. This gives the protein CSARVLAGGYYEQYF.

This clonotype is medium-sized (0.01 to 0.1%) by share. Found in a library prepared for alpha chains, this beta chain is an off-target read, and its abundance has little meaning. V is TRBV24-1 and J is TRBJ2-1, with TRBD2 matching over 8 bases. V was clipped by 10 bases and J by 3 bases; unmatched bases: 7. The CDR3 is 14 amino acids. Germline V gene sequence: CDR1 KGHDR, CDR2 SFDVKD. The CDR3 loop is CATHERGSYNEQFF. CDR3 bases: TGTGCCACGCATGAGCGGGGGAGCTACAATGAGCAGTTCTTC.